Described below is a single T cell receptor beta chain sequence and its context. Method: immunoSEQ multiplex PCR; TCRdb's copy keeps in-frame clones and lacks some. The sample has tens of thousands of clones, 90% seen once. The data were obtained in a study of T cell changes during pregnancy in multiple sclerosis. The material sequenced was CD8+ T cells from peripheral blood mononuclear cells, taken after pregnancy. The sequence was obtained from a female donor with multiple sclerosis, enrolled in a pregnancy study.

DNA of the CDR3: TGTGCCAGTAGCCCGGGCCTCGGACTAACTAATGAAAAACTGTTTTTT. This codes for CASSPGLGLTNEKLFF. This chain joins TRBV19 and TRBJ1-4; no firm D call. CDR1 LNHDA and CDR2 SQIVND come from the germline V gene (reference sequence). CDR3 length: 16 residues. Trimming cost V 6 bases and J 1 base, with 15 bases left between them.